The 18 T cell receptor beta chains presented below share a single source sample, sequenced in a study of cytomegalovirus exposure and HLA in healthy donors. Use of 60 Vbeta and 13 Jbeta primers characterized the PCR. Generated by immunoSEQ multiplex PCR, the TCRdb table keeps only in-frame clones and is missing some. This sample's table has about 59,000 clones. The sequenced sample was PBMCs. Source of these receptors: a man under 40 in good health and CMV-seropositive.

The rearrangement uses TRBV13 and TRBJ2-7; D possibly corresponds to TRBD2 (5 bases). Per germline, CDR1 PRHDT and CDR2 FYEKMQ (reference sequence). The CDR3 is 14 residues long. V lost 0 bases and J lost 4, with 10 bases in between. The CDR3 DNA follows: TGTGCCAGCAGCTTAGGCGCATCGGGGTACGAGCAGTACTTC. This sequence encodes CASSLGASGYEQYF.

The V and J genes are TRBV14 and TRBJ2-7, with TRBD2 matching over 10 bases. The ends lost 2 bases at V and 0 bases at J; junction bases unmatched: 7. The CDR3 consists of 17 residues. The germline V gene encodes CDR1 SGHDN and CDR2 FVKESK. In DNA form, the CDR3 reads TGTGCCAGCAGCCAACTAAGATCTAGCGGGAGCTCCTACGAGCAGTACTTC. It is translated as CASSQLRSSGSSYEQYF.

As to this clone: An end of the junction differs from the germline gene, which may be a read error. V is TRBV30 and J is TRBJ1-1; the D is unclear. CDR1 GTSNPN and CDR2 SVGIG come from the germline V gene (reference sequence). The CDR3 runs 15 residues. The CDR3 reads CAGSVIGRMNTEAFF. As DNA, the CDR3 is TGTGCCGGGAGTGTAATTGGGAGGATGAACACTGAAGCTTTCTTT.

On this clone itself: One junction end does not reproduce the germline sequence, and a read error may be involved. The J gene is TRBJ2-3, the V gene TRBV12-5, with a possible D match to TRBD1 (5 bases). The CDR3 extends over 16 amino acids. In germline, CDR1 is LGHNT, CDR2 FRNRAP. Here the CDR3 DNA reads TGTGCTAGTGGCCAACCAGGCAGGGCGTTGATAGATAAGCAGTATTTT. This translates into CASGQPGRALIDKQYF.

The CDR3 DNA reads TGTGCCAGCAGTTACTACTCCAGCCGGGGCGAGCAGTACTTC. This encodes CASSYYSSRGEQYF. The rearrangement links TRBV11-3 to TRBJ2-7; TRBD2 is a possible D gene (5 bases). Deletions cut 6 bases from V and 6 bases from J, with 18 bases between. Germline V gene lookup returns CDR1 SGHNT and CDR2 YENEEA. This CDR3 comprises 14 residues.

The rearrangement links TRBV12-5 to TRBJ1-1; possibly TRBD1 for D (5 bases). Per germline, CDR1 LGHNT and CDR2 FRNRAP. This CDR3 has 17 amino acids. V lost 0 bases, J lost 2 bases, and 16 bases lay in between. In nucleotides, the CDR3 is TGTGCTAGTGGTTTGGTAACCTGGGGCAGTTTAAACACTGAAGCTTTCTTT. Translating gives CASGLVTWGSLNTEAFF. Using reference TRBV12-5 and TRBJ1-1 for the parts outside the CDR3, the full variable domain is DARVTQTPRHKVTEMGQEVTMRCQPILGHNTVFWYRQTMMQGLELLAYFRNRAPLDDSGMPKDRFSAEMPDATLATLKIQPSEPRDSAVYFCASGLVTWGSLNTEAFFGQGTRLTVV.

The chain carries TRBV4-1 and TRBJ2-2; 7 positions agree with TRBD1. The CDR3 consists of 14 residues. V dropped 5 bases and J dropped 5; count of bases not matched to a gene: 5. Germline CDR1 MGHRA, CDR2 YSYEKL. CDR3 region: CASSVQGETGELFF. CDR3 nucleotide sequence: TGCGCCAGCAGCGTCCAGGGGGAAACCGGGGAGCTGTTTTTT.

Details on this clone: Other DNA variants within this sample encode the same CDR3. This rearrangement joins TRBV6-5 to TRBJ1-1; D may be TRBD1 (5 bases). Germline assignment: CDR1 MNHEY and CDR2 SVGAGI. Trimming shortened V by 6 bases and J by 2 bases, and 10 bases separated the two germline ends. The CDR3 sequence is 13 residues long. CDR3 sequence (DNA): TGTGCCAGCAGGGGAAGGGGAAACACTGAAGCTTTCTTT. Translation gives CASRGRGNTEAFF.

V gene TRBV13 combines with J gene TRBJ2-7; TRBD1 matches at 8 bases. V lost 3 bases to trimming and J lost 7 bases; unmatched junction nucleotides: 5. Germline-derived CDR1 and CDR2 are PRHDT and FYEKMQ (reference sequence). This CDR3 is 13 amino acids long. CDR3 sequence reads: CASSLTGVGEQYF. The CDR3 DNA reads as TGTGCCAGCAGCTTGACAGGGGTGGGGGAGCAGTACTTC.

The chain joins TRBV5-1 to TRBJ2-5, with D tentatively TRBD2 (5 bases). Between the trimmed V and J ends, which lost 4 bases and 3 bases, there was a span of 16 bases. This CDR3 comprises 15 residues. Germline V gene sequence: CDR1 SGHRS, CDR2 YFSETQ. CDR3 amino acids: CASSPSLRHKETQYF. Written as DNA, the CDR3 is TGCGCCAGCAGCCCTAGCCTACGCCATAAAGAGACCCAGTACTTC. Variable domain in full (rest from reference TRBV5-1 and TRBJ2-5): KAGVTQTPRYLIKTRGQQVTLSCSPISGHRSVSWYQQTPGQGLQFLFEYFSETQRNKGNFPGRFSGRQFSNSRSEMNVSTLELGDSALYLCASSPSLRHKETQYFGPGTRLLVL.

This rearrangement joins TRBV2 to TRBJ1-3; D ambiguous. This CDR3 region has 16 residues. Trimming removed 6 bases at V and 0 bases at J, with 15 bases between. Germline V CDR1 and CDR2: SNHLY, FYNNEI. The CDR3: CASSEVEAHSGNTIYF. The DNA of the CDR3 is TGTGCCAGCAGCGAGGTAGAGGCCCACTCTGGAAACACCATATATTTT.

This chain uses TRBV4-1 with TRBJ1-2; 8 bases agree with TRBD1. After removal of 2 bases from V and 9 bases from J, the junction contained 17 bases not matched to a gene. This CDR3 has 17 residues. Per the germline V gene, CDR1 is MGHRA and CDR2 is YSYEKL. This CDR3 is CASSQPIGGQGFRSYTF. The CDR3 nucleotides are TGCGCCAGCAGCCAACCTATAGGAGGACAGGGTTTTAGGAGCTACACCTTC.

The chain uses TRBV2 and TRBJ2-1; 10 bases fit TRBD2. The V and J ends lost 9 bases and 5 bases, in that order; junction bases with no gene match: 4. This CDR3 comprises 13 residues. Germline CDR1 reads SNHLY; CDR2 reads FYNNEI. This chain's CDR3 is CASLAGEDNEQFF. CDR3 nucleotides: TGTGCCAGTCTAGCGGGAGAAGACAATGAGCAGTTCTTC.

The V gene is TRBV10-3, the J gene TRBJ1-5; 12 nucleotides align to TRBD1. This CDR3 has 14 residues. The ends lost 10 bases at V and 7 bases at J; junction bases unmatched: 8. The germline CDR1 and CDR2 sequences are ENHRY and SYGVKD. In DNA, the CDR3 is TGTGCCACCAAGGGACAGGGGGCACGGCAGCCCCAGCATTTT. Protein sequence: CATKGQGARQPQHF.

The CDR3 loop is CASTLWGPGANVLTF. For the CDR3, the DNA is TGTGCCAGCACTCTGTGGGGGCCTGGGGCCAACGTCCTGACTTTC. V gene TRBV5-6 combines with J gene TRBJ2-6; D possibly corresponds to TRBD1 (6 bases). Trimming removed 6 bases at V and 2 bases at J, with 12 bases between. Germline CDR1 reads SGHDT; CDR2 reads YYEEEE. The CDR3 runs to 15 residues.

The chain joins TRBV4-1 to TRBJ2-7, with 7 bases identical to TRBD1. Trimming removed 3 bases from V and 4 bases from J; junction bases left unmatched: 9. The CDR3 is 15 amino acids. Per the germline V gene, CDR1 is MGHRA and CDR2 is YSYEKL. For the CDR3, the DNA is TGCGCCAGCAGCCAGTTCACAGTACAGGGGTACGAGCAGTACTTC. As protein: CASSQFTVQGYEQYF.

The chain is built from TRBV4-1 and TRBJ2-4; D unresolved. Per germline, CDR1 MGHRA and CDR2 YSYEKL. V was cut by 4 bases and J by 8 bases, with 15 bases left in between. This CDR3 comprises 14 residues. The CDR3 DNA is TGCGCCAGCAGCCGTGGTAGCCCATCGGACATTCAGTACTTC. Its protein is CASSRGSPSDIQYF.

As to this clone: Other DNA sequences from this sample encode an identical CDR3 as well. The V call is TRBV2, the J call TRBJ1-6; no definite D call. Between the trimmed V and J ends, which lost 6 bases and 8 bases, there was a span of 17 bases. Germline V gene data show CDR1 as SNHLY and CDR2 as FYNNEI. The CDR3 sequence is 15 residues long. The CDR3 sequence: CASSARKDIYSPLHF. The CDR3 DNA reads TGTGCCAGCAGCGCAAGAAAAGACATTTATTCACCCCTCCACTTT.